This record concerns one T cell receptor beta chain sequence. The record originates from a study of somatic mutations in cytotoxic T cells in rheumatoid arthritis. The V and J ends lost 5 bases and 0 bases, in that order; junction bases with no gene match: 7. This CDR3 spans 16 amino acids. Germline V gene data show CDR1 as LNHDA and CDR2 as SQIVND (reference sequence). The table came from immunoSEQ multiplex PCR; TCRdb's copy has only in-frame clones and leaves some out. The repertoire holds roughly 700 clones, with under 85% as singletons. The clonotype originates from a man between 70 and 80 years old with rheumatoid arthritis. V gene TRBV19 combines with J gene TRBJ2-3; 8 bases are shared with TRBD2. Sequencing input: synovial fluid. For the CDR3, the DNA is TGTGCCAGTAGTTCTCGAATAGCGGGGAGCACAGATACGCAGTATTTT. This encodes CASSSRIAGSTDTQYF.